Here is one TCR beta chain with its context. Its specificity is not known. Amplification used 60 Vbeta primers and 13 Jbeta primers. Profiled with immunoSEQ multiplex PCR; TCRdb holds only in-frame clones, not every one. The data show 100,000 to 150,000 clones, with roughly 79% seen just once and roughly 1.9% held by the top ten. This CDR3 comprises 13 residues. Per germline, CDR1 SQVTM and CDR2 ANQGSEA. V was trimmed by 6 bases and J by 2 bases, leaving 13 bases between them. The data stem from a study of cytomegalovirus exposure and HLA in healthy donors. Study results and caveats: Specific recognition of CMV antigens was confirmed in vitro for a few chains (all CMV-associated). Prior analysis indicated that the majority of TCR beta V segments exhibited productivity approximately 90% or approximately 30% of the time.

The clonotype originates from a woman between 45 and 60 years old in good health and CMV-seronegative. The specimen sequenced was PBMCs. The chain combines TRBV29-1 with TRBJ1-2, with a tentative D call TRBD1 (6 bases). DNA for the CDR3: TGCAGCGTCGGTAACAGGGAGAACTATGGCTACACCTTC. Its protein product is CSVGNRENYGYTF.